The 11 T cell receptor beta chains listed next were all sequenced from one sample in a study of blood T cell repertoires in COVID-19 (dated by TCRdb to about 2020). The method was the immunoSEQ multiplex PCR assay. TCRdb took over this immuneACCESS table, retaining in-frame rearrangements with V and J assigned. Such tables are incomplete; in checked studies, under half of the missing clones stem from an unresolved V gene, and the remainder is unexplained. For this sample there are some 240,000 clones; 80% to 90% appear just once. Together, the top ten hold around 9.6% of the sample. Sequences were obtained from peripheral blood. The receptors come from a woman between 65 and 79 years old with COVID-19, enrolled during active disease.

The chain links TRBV9 to TRBJ2-1; TRBD2 might be the D (6 bases). The CDR3 contains 16 residues. V shed 0 bases and J shed 3 bases, with 13 bases lying between them. Per the germline V gene, CDR1 is SGDLS and CDR2 is YYNGEE. The CDR3 nucleotides read TGTGCCAGCAGCGTAGCTGGCGGGGTGAGCTACAATGAGCAGTTCTTC. Translated, it gives CASSVAGGVSYNEQFF.

The J gene is TRBJ1-1, the V gene TRBV28, with D unresolved. Deletions cut 1 base from V and 4 bases from J, with 19 bases between. This CDR3 is 17 amino acids long. The germline CDR1 and CDR2 sequences are MDHEN and SYDVKM. The CDR3 region has the DNA TGTGCCAGCAGTTTATTGGGGTGGCGGGCCGGTGGCACTGAAGCTTTCTTT. Encoded protein: CASSLLGWRAGGTEAFF. Full variable domain (remainder filled in from reference TRBV28 and TRBJ1-1): DVKVTQSSRYLVKRTGEKVFLECVQDMDHENMFWYRQDPGLGLRLIYFSYDVKMKEKGDIPEGYSVSREKKERFSLILESASTNQTSMYLCASSLLGWRAGGTEAFFGQGTRLTVV.

The V and J genes are TRBV6-6 and TRBJ2-5; the match to TRBD1 covers 10 bases. Germline loops: CDR1 MNHNY, CDR2 SVGAGI (reference sequence). The CDR3 sequence is 14 residues long. J was trimmed by 5 bases and V by 1 base; bases with no gene match: 1. Here the CDR3 DNA reads TGTGCCAGCAGTTACTGGGGACAGGGGGAGACCCAGTACTTC. Its translation is CASSYWGQGETQYF.

V is TRBV6-5 and J is TRBJ2-7; D is possibly TRBD2 (5 bases). CDR1 and CDR2 from the germline V gene are MNHEY and SVGAGI. V lost 4 bases to trimming and J lost 1 base, with 11 bases between them. This CDR3 region has 14 residues. Here the CDR3 reads CASSWTGSSYEQYF. CDR3 sequence (DNA): TGTGCCAGCAGTTGGACGGGGAGTTCCTACGAGCAGTACTTC.

The chain links TRBV7-8 to TRBJ2-5, with D possibly TRBD1 on 5 matching bases. Per the germline V gene, CDR1 is SGHVS and CDR2 is FQNEAQ. V was shortened by 5 bases and J by 5 bases, with 24 bases between the two germline ends. The CDR3 covers 17 residues. CDR3 coding DNA: TGTGCCAGCAGCCTCGGGCAGGGCTTGTTGTATAGGGAGACCCAGTACTTC. Encoded protein: CASSLGQGLLYRETQYF.

This clone appeared many times. The chain uses TRBV6-6 and TRBJ1-2; 7 bases agree with TRBD1. CDR1 and CDR2 (germline): MNHNY, SVGAGI (reference sequence). Unmatched junction bases numbered 8, after V lost 6 bases and J lost 7 bases. The CDR3 spans 13 residues. CDR3 loop: CASSRQGSAGYTF. The CDR3 DNA is TGTGCCAGCAGCCGACAGGGTTCGGCTGGCTACACCTTC.

This chain uses TRBV11-2 with TRBJ1-2; the match to TRBD1 covers 7 bases. Losses at the gene ends were 5 bases for V and 1 base for J; bases not matched to a gene: 4. Germline V CDR1 and CDR2: SGHAT, FQNNGV. This CDR3 comprises 14 residues. CDR3: CASSPGQVNYGYTF. CDR3 DNA: TGTGCCAGCAGCCCTGGACAGGTTAACTATGGCTACACCTTC.

This chain uses TRBV7-3 with TRBJ1-1; D might be TRBD1 (6 bases). Germline V gene data show CDR1 as SGHTA and CDR2 as FQGTGA. The CDR3 covers 15 residues. V was trimmed by 0 bases and J by 1 base, leaving 9 bases between them. The CDR3 DNA follows: TGTGCCAGCAGCTTAACAGGGACACCGAACACTGAAGCTTTCTTT. It encodes CASSLTGTPNTEAFF. Based on the CDR3 plus reference TRBV7-3 and TRBJ1-1, the full variable domain is GAGVSQTPSNKVTEKGKYVELRCDPISGHTALYWYRQSLGQGPEFLIYFQGTGAADDSGLPNDRFFAVRPEGSVSTLKIQRTERGDSAVYLCASSLTGTPNTEAFFGQGTRLTVV.

This chain connects TRBV6-5 to TRBJ1-2, with 9 bases lining up with TRBD1. The CDR3 extends over 12 amino acids. Germline V gives CDR1 MNHEY, CDR2 SVGAGI. The J segment lost 9 bases and the V segment lost 6 bases, leaving 5 bases of the junction unmatched. The chain's CDR3 is CASSTTGGSYTF. CDR3 bases: TGTGCCAGCAGCACTACAGGGGGCAGCTACACCTTC.

V usage is TRBV28 and J usage is TRBJ1-3, with D possibly being TRBD1 (6 bases). This CDR3 comprises 15 residues. CDR1 is MDHEN and CDR2 is SYDVKM in the germline V gene. The V end lost 7 bases, the J end lost 0 bases, and 13 bases lay between the germline ends. The CDR3 sequence: CASTQDRASGNTIYF. Written as DNA, the CDR3 is TGTGCCAGCACCCAGGACAGAGCCTCTGGAAACACCATATATTTT.

Here the CDR3 reads CASSLLWTGGAEQYF. The CDR3 DNA sequence: TGTGCCAGCAGTTTATTATGGACAGGGGGCGCTGAGCAGTACTTC. The chain has TRBV27 and TRBJ2-7, with 11 bases lining up with TRBD1. Trimming at V came to 1 base and at J to 7 bases, leaving 6 bases not matched to a gene. Germline loops: CDR1 MNHEY, CDR2 SMNVEV (reference sequence). This CDR3 is 15 amino acids long.